This T cell receptor (beta chain) is from a study of naive and memory T cell subsets. Indicated treatment: skin biopsy from PPD injection site in Mantoux-positive individual. A UMI-containing oligonucleotide was joined by 3' ligation to the TCR cDNA template. Input was about 1 to 1,100 ng of DNase-treated total RNA without cell sorting. Amplification of ligated cDNA took four PCR rounds with SP2 and nested alpha and beta constant primers. Alpha and beta constant region primers primed reverse transcription for blood and skin samples. TCRdb processed the UMI-ligation and nested PCR reads anew with MiXCR; each CDR3 protein has one entry. The sample lists some 21,000 distinct CDR3 sequences, about 6.1% seen once, with 6% to 8% in the top ten. The clonotype originates from an adult in good health. The material sequenced was skin, taken from a tuberculin skin test site.

The CDR3, as DNA: TGTGCCAGCAGGAAACAGGGATCCACTGAAGCTTTCTTT. It translates to CASRKQGSTEAFF. This chain connects TRBV6-5 to TRBJ1-1; tentative D call: TRBD1 (6 bases). Germline CDR1 MNHEY, CDR2 SVGAGI. CDR3 length: 13 residues. The V and J ends lost 6 bases and 4 bases respectively, with 12 bases between them.